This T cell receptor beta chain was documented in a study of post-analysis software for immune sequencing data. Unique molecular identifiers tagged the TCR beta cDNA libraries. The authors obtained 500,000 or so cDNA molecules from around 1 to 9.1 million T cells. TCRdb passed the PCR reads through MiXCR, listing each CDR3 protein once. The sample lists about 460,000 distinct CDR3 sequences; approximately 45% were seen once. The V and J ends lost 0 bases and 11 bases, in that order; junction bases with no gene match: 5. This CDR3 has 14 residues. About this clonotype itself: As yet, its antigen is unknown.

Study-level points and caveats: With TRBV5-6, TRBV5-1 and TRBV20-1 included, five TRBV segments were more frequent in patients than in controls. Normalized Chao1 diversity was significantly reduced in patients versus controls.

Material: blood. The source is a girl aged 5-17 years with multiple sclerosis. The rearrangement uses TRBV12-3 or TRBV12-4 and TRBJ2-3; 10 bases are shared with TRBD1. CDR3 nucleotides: TGTGCCAGCAGTTTAGCCGGAGGACAGGGGGGGCAGTATTTT. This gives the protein CASSLAGGQGGQYF.